The TCR beta chain under discussion was sequenced for a study of cytomegalovirus exposure and HLA in healthy donors. Findings and caveats of the study: Using the classifier, cytomegalovirus status was reportedly diagnosed with high specificity and sensitivity.

About this clone: As yet, its antigen is unknown.

The V gene end was trimmed by 5 bases and the J gene end by 6 bases; junction bases not matched to a gene: 9. The CDR3 runs to 15 residues. Germline V CDR1 and CDR2: SEHNR, FQNEAQ (reference sequence). Here immunoSEQ multiplex PCR was the method, and the copy in TCRdb shows in-frame clones only, minus some. This sample has 57,000 or so clones, with around 94% found just once. Sequencing was carried out using PBMCs. The TCR originated in a man in his late teens or twenties in good health and CMV-seronegative. The chain couples TRBV7-9 to TRBJ2-1; TRBD2 agrees at 8 bases. CDR3 bases: TGTGCCAGCAGCCACCGTCCGGGGACTAGCAATGAGCAGTTCTTC. The encoded protein is CASSHRPGTSNEQFF.